Presented here are 15 T cell receptor beta chains from one specimen sequenced in a study of T cell changes during pregnancy in multiple sclerosis. Using immunoSEQ multiplex PCR, the repertoire was profiled, and TCRdb retains in-frame clones only, with some absent. The table lists 85,000 to 100,000 clones, 85% to 95% of them singletons. The sequences come from peripheral blood, collected before pregnancy. The receptors were gathered from a female donor with multiple sclerosis, enrolled in a pregnancy study.

The chain combines TRBV5-5 with TRBJ1-1, with D unclear. Germline loops: CDR1 SGHKS, CDR2 YYEKEE (reference sequence). With 3 bases removed from V and 1 base from J, the gap between germline ends came to 10 bases. The CDR3 is 14 amino acids. For the CDR3, the DNA is TGTGCCAGCAGCTCGGAGGTACGGAACACTGAAGCTTTCTTT. Translated: CASSSEVRNTEAFF.

This rearrangement joins TRBV2 to TRBJ2-1, with 8 bases lining up with TRBD1. The ends lost 3 bases at V and 8 bases at J; junction bases unmatched: 9. CDR3 size: 15 residues. Germline values: CDR1 SNHLY, CDR2 FYNNEI. Here the CDR3 DNA reads TGTGCCAGCAGTGATCAGGGACAGGTAACCTATGAGCAGTTCTTC. This encodes CASSDQGQVTYEQFF.

This clone was observed once. The rearrangement joins TRBV28 to TRBJ1-1; TRBD1 might be the D (6 bases). The CDR3 contains 13 residues. V was trimmed by 6 bases and J by 6 bases, leaving 14 bases between them. The germline V gene encodes CDR1 MDHEN and CDR2 SYDVKM. Here the CDR3 reads CASSLGTIAEAFF. CDR3 nucleotide sequence: TGTGCCAGCAGCCTCGGGACAATCGCTGAAGCTTTCTTT.

The chain is built from TRBV19 and TRBJ1-2, with D maybe TRBD1 (5 bases). There are 14 residues in the CDR3. Germline V CDR1 and CDR2: LNHDA, SQIVND (reference sequence). V lost 4 bases, J lost 3 bases, and 12 bases lay in between. This CDR3 reads CASSKDTDDYGYTF. In DNA form, the CDR3 reads TGTGCCAGTAGTAAGGACACTGATGACTATGGCTACACCTTC.

The chain joins TRBV5-8 to TRBJ1-4, with D possibly TRBD1 on 5 matching bases. This CDR3 comprises 16 residues. The germline V gene encodes CDR1 SGHTS and CDR2 YDEGEE. Trimming cost V 2 bases and J 3 bases, with 14 bases left between them. CDR3 sequence: CASSFPVGAANEKLFF. CDR3 nucleotide sequence: TGTGCCAGCAGCTTCCCCGTAGGGGCGGCTAATGAAAAACTGTTTTTT.

The chain has TRBV5-1 and TRBJ2-3; 8 bases fit TRBD2. The V gene's germline CDR1 is SGHRS and CDR2 YFSETQ. The trim removed 0 bases at V and 0 bases at J, leaving 9 bases unmatched. This CDR3 region has 18 residues. CDR3 nucleotide sequence: TGCGCCAGCAGCTTGGGGCGGGGGGCCGAAACTAGCACAGATACGCAGTATTTT. It codes for CASSLGRGAETSTDTQYF.

This sequence joins TRBV15 and TRBJ2-1; D possibly corresponds to TRBD2 (5 bases). CDR1 and CDR2 (germline): LNHNV, YYDKDF (reference sequence). The CDR3 is 13 amino acids. The V gene lost 8 bases and the J gene lost 0 bases, with 8 bases spanning the gap. The chain's CDR3 is CATLASSYNEQFF. CDR3 sequence (DNA): TGTGCCACCCTAGCTAGCTCCTACAATGAGCAGTTCTTC. The full variable domain, with the rest looked up from reference TRBV15 and TRBJ2-1, is DAMVIQNPRYQVTQFGKPVTLSCSQTLNHNVMYWYQQKSSQAPKLLFHYYDKDFNNEADTPDNFQSRRPNTSFCFLDIRSPGLGDTAMYLCATLASSYNEQFFGPGTRLTVL.

This rearrangement joins TRBV10-1 to TRBJ2-3, with TRBD2 matching over 8 bases. J was trimmed by 0 bases and V by 4 bases; bases with no gene match: 0. Germline CDR1 WNHNN, CDR2 SYGVQD (reference sequence). The CDR3 extends over 14 amino acids. CDR3 in amino acids: CASSASGSTDTQYF. CDR3 bases: TGCGCCAGCAGTGCTAGCGGGAGCACAGATACGCAGTATTTT.

The V call is TRBV7-9, the J call TRBJ1-1; unclear D gene. V was trimmed by 7 bases and J by 1 base, leaving 7 bases between them. CDR1 and CDR2 from the germline V gene are SEHNR and FQNEAQ (reference sequence). The CDR3 covers 12 residues. CDR3 protein: CASTYTNTEAFF. The CDR3 DNA reads as TGTGCCAGCACCTATACGAACACTGAAGCTTTCTTT.

V is TRBV5-1 and J is TRBJ1-3; no reliable D call. V lost 4 bases to trimming and J lost 8 bases, with 16 bases between them. Per germline, CDR1 SGHRS and CDR2 YFSETQ. This CDR3 spans 14 amino acids. The CDR3 sequence is CASSIDGIGDTIYF. The DNA for the CDR3 is TGCGCCAGCAGCATCGACGGGATCGGGGACACCATATATTTT.

The chain employs TRBV7-9 and TRBJ1-1; D is perhaps TRBD1 (6 bases). CDR1 is SEHNR and CDR2 is FQNEAQ in the germline V gene (reference sequence). The CDR3 consists of 15 residues. Trimming pared 5 bases from V and 7 bases from J, leaving 20 bases between. CDR3 protein: CASSPQLLEQGEAFF. CDR3 DNA sequence: TGTGCCAGCAGCCCCCAACTCCTCGAACAGGGTGAAGCTTTCTTT.

This chain joins TRBV5-1 and TRBJ2-5; 13 positions agree with TRBD2. V was clipped by 0 bases and J by 5 bases; unmatched bases: 7. Germline loops: CDR1 SGHRS, CDR2 YFSETQ. CDR3 length: 17 amino acids. The CDR3 DNA is TGCGCCAGCAGCTTGGCCACTAGCGGGAGGGCGATCGAGACCCAGTACTTC. Translating gives CASSLATSGRAIETQYF.

V usage is TRBV5-1 and J usage is TRBJ2-3, with 7 positions matching TRBD2. V shed 4 bases, J shed 0 bases, and the junction held 2 bases outside the gene matches. CDR1 and CDR2 from the germline V gene are SGHRS and YFSETQ. This CDR3 comprises 14 residues. The CDR3 spells CASSDGGSTDTQYF. The CDR3 DNA is TGCGCCAGCAGCGACGGGGGGAGCACAGATACGCAGTATTTT.

The chain is built from TRBV7-2 and TRBJ2-7; D uncertain. The V end lost 2 bases, the J end lost 5 bases, and 7 bases lay between the germline ends. The CDR3 totals 12 residues. Germline values: CDR1 SGHTA, CDR2 FQGNSA. The CDR3 is CASSLLPDEQYF. CDR3 DNA: TGTGCCAGCAGCTTACTACCCGACGAGCAGTACTTC.

This chain links TRBV10-3 with TRBJ2-5; D is perhaps TRBD1 (6 bases). Germline-derived CDR1 and CDR2 are ENHRY and SYGVKD. V lost 3 bases to trimming and J lost 6 bases, with 8 bases between them. This CDR3 contains 12 residues. The CDR3 sequence: CAISEDRQTQYF. CDR3 nucleotide sequence: TGTGCCATCAGTGAAGACAGGCAGACCCAGTACTTC.